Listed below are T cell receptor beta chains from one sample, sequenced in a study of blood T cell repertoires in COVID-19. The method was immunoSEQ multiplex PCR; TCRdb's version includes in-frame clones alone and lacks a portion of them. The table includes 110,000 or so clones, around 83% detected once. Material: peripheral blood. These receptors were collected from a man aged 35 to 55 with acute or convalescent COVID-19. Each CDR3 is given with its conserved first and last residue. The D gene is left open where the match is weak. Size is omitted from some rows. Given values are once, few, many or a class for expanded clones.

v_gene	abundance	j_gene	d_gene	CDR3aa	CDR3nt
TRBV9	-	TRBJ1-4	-	CASSTGREKNEKLFF	TGTGCCAGCAGCACGGGACGGGAGAAGAATGAAAAACTGTTTTTT
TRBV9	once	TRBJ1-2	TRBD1	CASSYRQGHGYTF	TGTGCCAGCAGCTATCGACAGGGCCATGGCTACACCTTC
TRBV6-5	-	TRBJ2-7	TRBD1	CASSYLPPGQGYEQYF	TGTGCCAGCAGTTACTTACCCCCGGGACAGGGGTACGAGCAGTACTTC
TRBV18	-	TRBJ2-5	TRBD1	CASSPPGQGIETQYF	TGTGCCAGCTCACCTCCGGGACAGGGGATAGAGACCCAGTACTTC
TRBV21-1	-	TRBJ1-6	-	CASSPGPKTWGSYNSPLHF	TGTGCCAGCAGCCCAGGGCCCAAGACCTGGGGATCCTATAATTCACCCCTCCACTTT
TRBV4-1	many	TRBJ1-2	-	CASSQPREGKGYGYTF	TGCGCCAGCAGCCAACCTAGGGAGGGAAAGGGCTATGGCTACACCTTC
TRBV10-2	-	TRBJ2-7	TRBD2	CASSEHGLAVLISYEQYF	TGCGCCAGCAGTGAGCACGGACTAGCGGTCCTGATCTCCTACGAGCAGTACTTC
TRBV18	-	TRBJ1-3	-	CASSPNIAASGNTIYF	TGTGCCAGCTCACCAAATATAGCAGCCTCTGGAAACACCATATATTTT
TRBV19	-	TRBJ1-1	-	CASRGCGRGMNTEAFF	TGTGCCAGTAGAGGCTGCGGCAGGGGCATGAACACTGAAGCTTTCTTT
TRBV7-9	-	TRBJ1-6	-	CASSNQNSPLHF	TGTGCCAGCAGCAATCAAAATTCACCCCTCCACTTT
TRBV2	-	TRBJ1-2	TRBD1	CASSDTGANYGYTF	TGTGCCAGCAGTGATACAGGGGCAAACTATGGCTACACCTTC
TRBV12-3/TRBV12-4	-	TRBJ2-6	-	CASGAHNVLTF	TGTGCCAGCGGGGCTCACAACGTCCTGACTTTC
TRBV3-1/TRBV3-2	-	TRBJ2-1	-	CASRDSLYNEQFF	TGTGCCAGCAGAGACAGTTTATACAATGAGCAGTTCTTC
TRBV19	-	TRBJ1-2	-	CASSIDRLREGYTF	TGTGCCAGTAGTATAGATCGTTTGAGGGAAGGCTACACCTTC
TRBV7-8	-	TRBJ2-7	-	CASSLEGFRASYEQYF	TGTGCCAGCAGCTTAGAGGGATTCAGGGCTTCCTACGAGCAGTACTTC
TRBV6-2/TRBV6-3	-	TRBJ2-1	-	CASSPLTRSLYNEQFF	TGTGCCAGCAGTCCGCTGACTAGGTCCTTATACAATGAGCAGTTCTTC
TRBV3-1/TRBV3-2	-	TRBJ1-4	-	CASSQSGEKLFF	TGTGCCAGCAGCCAATCCGGTGAAAAACTGTTTTTT
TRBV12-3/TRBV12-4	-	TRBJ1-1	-	CASGRQNTEAFF	TGTGCCAGCGGCCGCCAGAACACTGAAGCTTTCTTT
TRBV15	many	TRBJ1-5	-	CATSRESAGNSNQPQHF	TGTGCCACCAGCAGAGAATCCGCAGGGAATAGCAATCAGCCCCAGCATTTT
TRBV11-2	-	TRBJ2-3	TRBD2	CASSSWTSGVGDTQYF	TGTGCCAGCAGCTCCTGGACTAGCGGGGTCGGAGATACGCAGTATTTT
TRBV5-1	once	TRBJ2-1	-	CASSSYPNEQFF	TGCGCCAGCAGCTCTTATCCCAATGAGCAGTTCTTC
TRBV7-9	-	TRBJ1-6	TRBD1	CASRDTGAFSPLHF	TGTGCCAGCAGGGATACAGGGGCTTTCTCACCCCTCCACTTT
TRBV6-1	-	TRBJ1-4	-	CASSEAGRGNEKLFF	TGTGCCAGCAGTGAAGCGGGCAGGGGTAATGAAAAACTGTTTTTT
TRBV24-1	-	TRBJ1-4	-	CATSDSRTREKLFF	TGTGCCACCAGTGATTCCCGGACACGTGAAAAACTGTTTTTT
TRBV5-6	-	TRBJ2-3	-	CASSFRAAGDTQYF	TGTGCCAGCAGCTTCCGGGCGGCGGGGGATACGCAGTATTTT
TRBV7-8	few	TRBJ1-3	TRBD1	CASSSRTLGQARNTIYF	TGTGCCAGCAGCTCGAGAACCCTTGGACAGGCGCGAAACACCATATATTTT
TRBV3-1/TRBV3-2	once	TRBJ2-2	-	CASSQVSGTGELFF	TGTGCCAGCAGCCAAGTTTCGGGGACCGGGGAGCTGTTTTTT
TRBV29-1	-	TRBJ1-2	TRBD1	CSVNNRGYGYTF	TGCAGCGTTAATAACAGGGGCTATGGCTACACCTTC
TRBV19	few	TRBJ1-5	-	CASSMGPGAQPQHF	TGTGCCAGTAGTATGGGGCCAGGGGCCCAGCCCCAGCATTTT
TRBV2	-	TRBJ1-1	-	CASGDTPNTEAFF	TGTGCCAGCGGGGACACCCCGAACACTGAAGCTTTCTTT
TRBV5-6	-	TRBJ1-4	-	CASSLGQTGEKLFF	TGTGCCAGCAGCCTGGGACAAACGGGAGAAAAACTGTTTTTT
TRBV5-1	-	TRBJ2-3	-	CASSLAGGTDTQYF	TGCGCCAGCAGCTTAGCAGGGGGCACAGATACGCAGTATTTT
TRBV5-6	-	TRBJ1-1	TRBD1	CASSRTGDEAFF	TGTGCCAGCAGTCGGACAGGGGATGAAGCTTTCTTT
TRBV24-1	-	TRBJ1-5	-	CATSVAGTLIHQHF	TGTGCCACCAGTGTCGCGGGGACTCTCATCCACCAGCATTTT
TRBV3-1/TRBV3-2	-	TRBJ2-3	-	CASSQGRDTQYF	TGTGCCAGCAGCCAGGGGCGCGATACGCAGTATTTT
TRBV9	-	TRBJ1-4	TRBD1	CASSSNRGGPEKLFF	TGTGCCAGCAGCTCGAACAGGGGGGGTCCTGAAAAACTGTTTTTT
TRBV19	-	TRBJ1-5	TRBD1	CASLPRGQGARQPQHF	TGTGCCAGTCTCCCCCGGGGGCAGGGGGCACGGCAGCCCCAGCATTTT
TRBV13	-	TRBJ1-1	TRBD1	CASSWGQGLVRDTEAFF	TGTGCCAGCAGCTGGGGACAGGGTCTGGTTAGGGACACTGAAGCTTTCTTT
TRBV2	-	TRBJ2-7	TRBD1	CASSGTVAYEQYF	TGTGCCAGCAGCGGGACAGTCGCCTACGAGCAGTACTTC
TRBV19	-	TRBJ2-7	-	CASSIVNGYEQYF	TGTGCCAGTAGTATAGTAAACGGCTACGAGCAGTACTTC
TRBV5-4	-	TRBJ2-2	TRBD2	CASSPGLDNTGELFF	TGTGCCAGCAGCCCGGGACTAGATAACACCGGGGAGCTGTTTTTT
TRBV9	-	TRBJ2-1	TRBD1	CASSTDPGTGGENEQFF	TGTGCCAGCAGCACCGACCCCGGGACAGGGGGCGAGAATGAGCAGTTCTTC
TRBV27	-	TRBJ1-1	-	CASSLSGGGTEAFF	TGTGCCAGCAGTTTATCAGGGGGGGGCACTGAAGCTTTCTTT
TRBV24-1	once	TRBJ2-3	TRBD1	CATSEPGQGTDTQYF	TGTGCCACCAGTGAACCGGGACAGGGCACAGATACGCAGTATTTT
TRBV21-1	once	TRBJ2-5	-	CASSKSVCDFRSVETQYF	TGTGCCAGCAGCAAGTCCGTGTGTGACTTCAGATCCGTCGAGACCCAGTACTTC
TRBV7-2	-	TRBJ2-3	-	CASSSGLVTDTQYF	TGTGCCAGCAGCTCGGGACTCGTTACAGATACGCAGTATTTT
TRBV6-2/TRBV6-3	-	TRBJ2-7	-	CASSRQGRAYEQYF	TGTGCCAGCAGTCGACAGGGGAGGGCCTACGAGCAGTACTTC
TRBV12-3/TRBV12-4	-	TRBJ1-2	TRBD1	CASSPRDRDGYTF	TGTGCCAGCAGCCCGAGGGACAGGGATGGCTACACCTTC
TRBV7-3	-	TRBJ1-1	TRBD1	CASSLDRGDTEAFF	TGTGCCAGCAGCTTAGACAGGGGAGACACTGAAGCTTTCTTT